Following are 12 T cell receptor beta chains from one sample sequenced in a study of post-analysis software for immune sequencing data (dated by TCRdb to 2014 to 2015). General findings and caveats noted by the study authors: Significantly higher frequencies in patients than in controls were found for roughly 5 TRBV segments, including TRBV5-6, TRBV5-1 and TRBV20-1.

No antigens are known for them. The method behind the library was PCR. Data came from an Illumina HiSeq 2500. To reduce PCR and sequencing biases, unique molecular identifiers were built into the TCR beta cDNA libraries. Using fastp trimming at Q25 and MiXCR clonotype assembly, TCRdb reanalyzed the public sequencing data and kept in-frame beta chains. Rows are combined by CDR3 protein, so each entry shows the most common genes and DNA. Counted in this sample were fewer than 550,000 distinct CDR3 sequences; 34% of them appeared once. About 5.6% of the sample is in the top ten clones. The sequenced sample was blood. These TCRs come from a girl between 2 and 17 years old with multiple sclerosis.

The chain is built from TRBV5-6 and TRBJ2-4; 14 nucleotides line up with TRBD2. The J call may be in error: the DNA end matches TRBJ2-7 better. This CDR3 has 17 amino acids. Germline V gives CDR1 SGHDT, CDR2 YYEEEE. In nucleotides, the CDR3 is TGTGCCAGCAGCACCGGACTAGCGGGGGGCCCAACCTACGAGCAGTACTTC. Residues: CASSTGLAGGPTYEQYF.

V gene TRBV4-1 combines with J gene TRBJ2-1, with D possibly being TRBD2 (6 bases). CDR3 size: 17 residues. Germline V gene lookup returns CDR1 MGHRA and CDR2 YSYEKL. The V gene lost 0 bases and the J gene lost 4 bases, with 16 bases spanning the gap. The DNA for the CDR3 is TGCGCCAGCAGCCAAGACATGGAGATAGCGGAATACAATGAGCAGTTCTTC. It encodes CASSQDMEIAEYNEQFF.

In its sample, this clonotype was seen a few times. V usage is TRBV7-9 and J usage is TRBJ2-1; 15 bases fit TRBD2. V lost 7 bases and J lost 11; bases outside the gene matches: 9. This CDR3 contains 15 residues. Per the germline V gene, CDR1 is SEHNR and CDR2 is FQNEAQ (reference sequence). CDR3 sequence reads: CASIPGLAGGPQQFF. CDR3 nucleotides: TGTGCCAGCATCCCGGGACTAGCGGGGGGTCCCCAGCAGTTCTTC.

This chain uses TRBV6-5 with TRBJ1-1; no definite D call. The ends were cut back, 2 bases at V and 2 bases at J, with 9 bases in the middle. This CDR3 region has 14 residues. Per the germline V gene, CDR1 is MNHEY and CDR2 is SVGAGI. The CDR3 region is CASSYVGVNTEAFF. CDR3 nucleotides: TGTGCCAGCAGTTACGTGGGAGTAAACACTGAAGCTTTCTTT.

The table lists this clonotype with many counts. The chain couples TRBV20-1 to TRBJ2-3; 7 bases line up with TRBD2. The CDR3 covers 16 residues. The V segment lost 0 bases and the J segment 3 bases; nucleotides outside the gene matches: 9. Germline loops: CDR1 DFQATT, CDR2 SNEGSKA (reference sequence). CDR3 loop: CSAREVNGGNTDTQYF. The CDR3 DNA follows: TGCAGTGCTAGAGAAGTAAACGGGGGGAATACAGATACGCAGTATTTT.

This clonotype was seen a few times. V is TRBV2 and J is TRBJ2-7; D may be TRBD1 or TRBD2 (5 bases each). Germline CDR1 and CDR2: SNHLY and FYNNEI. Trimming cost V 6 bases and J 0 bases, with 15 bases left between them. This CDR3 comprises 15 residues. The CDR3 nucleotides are TGTGCCAGCAGGTACCGGGACGGCAGCTCCTACGAGCAGTACTTC. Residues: CASRYRDGSSYEQYF.

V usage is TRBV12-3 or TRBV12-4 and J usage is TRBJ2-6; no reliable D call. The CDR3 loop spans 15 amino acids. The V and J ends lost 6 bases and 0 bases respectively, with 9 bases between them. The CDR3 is CASSRSSSGANVLTF. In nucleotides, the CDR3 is TGTGCCAGCAGCCGCTCATCCTCTGGGGCCAACGTCCTGACTTTC.

The CDR3 DNA sequence: TGTGCCAGCAGCTCGGGTCCGGGCTACACCTTC. This gives the protein CASSSGPGYTF. This chain joins TRBV11-2 and TRBJ1-2, with D unclear. Germline CDR1 reads SGHAT; CDR2 reads FQNNGV. The CDR3 runs to 11 residues. V gave up 4 bases and J gave up 8 bases, with 8 bases separating them.

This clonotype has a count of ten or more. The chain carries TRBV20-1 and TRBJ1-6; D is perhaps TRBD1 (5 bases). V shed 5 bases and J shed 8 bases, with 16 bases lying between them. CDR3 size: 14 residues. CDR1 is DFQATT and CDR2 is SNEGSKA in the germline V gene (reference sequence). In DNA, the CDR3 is TGCAGTGCTCCCTCTCAGGGTACGGATTCACCCCTCCACTTT. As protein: CSAPSQGTDSPLHF.

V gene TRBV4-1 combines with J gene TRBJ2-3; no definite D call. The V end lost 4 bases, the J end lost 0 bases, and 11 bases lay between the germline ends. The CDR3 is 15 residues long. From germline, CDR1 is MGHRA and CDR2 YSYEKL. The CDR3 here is CASSLLWPSTDTQYF. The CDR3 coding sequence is TGCGCCAGCAGCCTACTATGGCCTAGCACAGATACGCAGTATTTT.

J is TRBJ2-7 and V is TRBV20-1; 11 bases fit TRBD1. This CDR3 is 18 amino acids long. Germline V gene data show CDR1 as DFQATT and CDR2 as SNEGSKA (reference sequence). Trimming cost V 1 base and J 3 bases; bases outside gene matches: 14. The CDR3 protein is CSARVRTGGVWGNYEQYF. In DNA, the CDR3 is TGCAGTGCTAGAGTCCGGACAGGGGGCGTTTGGGGTAACTACGAGCAGTACTTC.

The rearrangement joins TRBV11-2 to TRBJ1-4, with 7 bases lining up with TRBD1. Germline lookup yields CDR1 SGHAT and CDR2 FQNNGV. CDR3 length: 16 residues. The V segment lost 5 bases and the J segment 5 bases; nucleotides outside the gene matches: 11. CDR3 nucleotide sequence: TGTGCCAGCAGCCGTGGGACAGCGGGTGAAAATGAAAAACTGTTTTTT. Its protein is CASSRGTAGENEKLFF.